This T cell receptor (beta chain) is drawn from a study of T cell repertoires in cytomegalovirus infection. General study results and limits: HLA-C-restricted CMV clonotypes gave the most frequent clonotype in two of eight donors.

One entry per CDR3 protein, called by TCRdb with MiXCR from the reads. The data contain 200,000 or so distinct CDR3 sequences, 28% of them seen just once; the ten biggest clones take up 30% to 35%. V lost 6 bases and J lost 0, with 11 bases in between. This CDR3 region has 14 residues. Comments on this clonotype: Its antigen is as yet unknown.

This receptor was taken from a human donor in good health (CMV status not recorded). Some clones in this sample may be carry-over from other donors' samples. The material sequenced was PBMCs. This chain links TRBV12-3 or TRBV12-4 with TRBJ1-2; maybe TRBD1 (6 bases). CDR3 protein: CASSLEGANYGYTF. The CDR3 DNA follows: TGTGCCAGCAGCTTGGAGGGGGCTAACTATGGCTACACCTTC.